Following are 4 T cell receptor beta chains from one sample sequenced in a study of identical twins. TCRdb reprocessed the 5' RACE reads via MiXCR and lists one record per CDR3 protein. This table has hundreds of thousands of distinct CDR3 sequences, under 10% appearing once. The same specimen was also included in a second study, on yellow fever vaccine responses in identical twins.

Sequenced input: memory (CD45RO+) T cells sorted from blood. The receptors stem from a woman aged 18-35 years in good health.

CDR3 coding DNA: TGCAGTAATTCGGGGGGGGGAGAGACCCAGTACTTC. It is translated as CSNSGGGETQYF. V usage is TRBV20-1 and J usage is TRBJ2-5, with 8 bases that match TRBD2. Germline V CDR1 and CDR2: DFQATT, SNEGSKA (reference sequence). CDR3 length: 12 amino acids. Trimming cost V 8 bases and J 4 bases; bases outside gene matches: 6.

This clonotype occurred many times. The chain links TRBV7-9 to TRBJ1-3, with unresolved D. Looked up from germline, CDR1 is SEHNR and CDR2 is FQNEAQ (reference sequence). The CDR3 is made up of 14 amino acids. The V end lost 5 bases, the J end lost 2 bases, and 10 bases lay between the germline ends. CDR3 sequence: CASSRAGTGNTIYF. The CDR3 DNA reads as TGTGCCAGCAGCCGAGCGGGGACTGGAAACACCATATATTTT.

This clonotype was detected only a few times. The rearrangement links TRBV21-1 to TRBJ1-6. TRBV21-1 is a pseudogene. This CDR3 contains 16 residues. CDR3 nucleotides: TGTGCCAGCAGCAAACAAAACAGTTACTATAATTCACCCCTCCACTTT. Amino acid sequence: CASSKQNSYYNSPLHF.

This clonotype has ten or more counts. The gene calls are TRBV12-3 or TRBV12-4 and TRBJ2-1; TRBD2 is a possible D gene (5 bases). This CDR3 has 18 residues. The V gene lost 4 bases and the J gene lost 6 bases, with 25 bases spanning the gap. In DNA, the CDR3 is TGTGCCAGCAGTTCTTATACTATAACTAGTTTCCGCCTCAATGAGCAGTTCTTC. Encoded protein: CASSSYTITSFRLNEQFF.